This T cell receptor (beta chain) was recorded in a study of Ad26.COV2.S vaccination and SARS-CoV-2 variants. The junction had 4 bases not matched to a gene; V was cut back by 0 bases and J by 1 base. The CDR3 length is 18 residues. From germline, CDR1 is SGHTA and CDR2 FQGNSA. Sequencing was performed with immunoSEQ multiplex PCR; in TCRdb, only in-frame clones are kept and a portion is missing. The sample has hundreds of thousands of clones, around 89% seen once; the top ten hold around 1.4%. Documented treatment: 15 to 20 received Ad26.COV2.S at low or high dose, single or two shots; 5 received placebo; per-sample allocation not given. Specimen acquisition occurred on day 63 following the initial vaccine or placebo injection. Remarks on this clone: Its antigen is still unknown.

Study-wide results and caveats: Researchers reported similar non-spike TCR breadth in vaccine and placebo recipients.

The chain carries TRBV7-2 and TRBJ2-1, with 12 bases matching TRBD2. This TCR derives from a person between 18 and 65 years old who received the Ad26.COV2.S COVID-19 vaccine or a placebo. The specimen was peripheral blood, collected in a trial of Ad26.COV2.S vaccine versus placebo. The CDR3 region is CASSLAQLAGGSYNEQFF. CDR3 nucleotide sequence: TGTGCCAGCAGCTTAGCGCAACTAGCGGGGGGTTCCTACAATGAGCAGTTCTTC. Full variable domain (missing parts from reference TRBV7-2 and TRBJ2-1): GAGVSQSPSNKVTEKGKDVELRCDPISGHTALYWYRQSLGQGLEFLIYFQGNSAPDKSGLPSDRFSAERTGGSVSTLTIQRTQQEDSAVYLCASSLAQLAGGSYNEQFFGPGTRLTVL.